These 30 T cell receptor beta chains were all obtained from the same sample, sequenced in a study of blood T cell repertoires in COVID-19. This table comes from immunoSEQ multiplex PCR, and its TCRdb copy is limited to in-frame clones, with some not included. The sample shows under 250,000 clones, about four fifths of them seen only once. What was sequenced was peripheral blood. The receptors were sampled from a woman aged 40 to 55 with COVID-19, enrolled during active disease.

The V gene is TRBV9, the J gene TRBJ2-7; 9 bases map to TRBD2. Trimming removed 4 bases from V and 6 bases from J; junction bases left unmatched: 17. The CDR3 sequence is 17 residues long. Germline V gene sequence: CDR1 SGDLS, CDR2 YYNGEE. CDR3 loop: CASSFGLATFKESEQYF. The CDR3 bases are TGTGCCAGCAGCTTCGGACTAGCGACCTTCAAAGAGAGCGAGCAGTACTTC.

This chain connects TRBV12-3 or TRBV12-4 to TRBJ2-2, with D tentatively TRBD2 (5 bases). This CDR3 comprises 13 residues. V lost 6 bases and J 2 bases, leaving 7 bases between the germline ends. The DNA of the CDR3 is TGTGCCAGCAGGCTAGCTAACACCGGGGAGCTGTTTTTT. Amino acids: CASRLANTGELFF.

The chain combines TRBV6-5 with TRBJ1-4; D is ambiguous. The CDR3 covers 13 residues. The germline V gene encodes CDR1 MNHEY and CDR2 SVGAGI. Deletions cut 6 bases from V and 7 bases from J, with 12 bases between. CDR3 residues: CASSVQRGEKLFF. CDR3 nucleotides: TGTGCCAGCAGCGTACAACGGGGTGAAAAACTGTTTTTT.

The rearrangement uses TRBV27 and TRBJ2-7; TRBD2 matches at 7 bases. From germline, CDR1 is MNHEY and CDR2 SMNVEV (reference sequence). With V trimmed by 5 bases and J by 7 bases, 11 bases remained unmatched. This CDR3 region has 14 residues. This chain's CDR3 is CASSPLAGVGEQYF. The CDR3 DNA follows: TGTGCCAGCAGTCCTCTGGCGGGAGTGGGGGAGCAGTACTTC.

The chain uses TRBV7-2 and TRBJ2-5; 8 bases fit TRBD2. This CDR3 contains 17 residues. From germline, CDR1 is SGHTA and CDR2 FQGNSA. After removal of 0 bases from V and 4 bases from J, the junction contained 10 bases not matched to a gene. CDR3 sequence (DNA): TGTGCCAGCAGCTTAGCCCTGGGCGGGGGGCCCTCAGAGACCCAGTACTTC. It translates to CASSLALGGGPSETQYF.

J is TRBJ2-1 and V is TRBV6-4, with 9 bases identical to TRBD2. V gave up 0 bases and J gave up 6 bases; unmatched junction bases: 0. This CDR3 is built from 14 residues. Germline CDR1 reads MRHNA; CDR2 reads SNTAGT. The CDR3 DNA reads TGTGCCAGCAGTGACTCGACTAGCGGCAATGAGCAGTTCTTC. This translates into CASSDSTSGNEQFF.

The gene calls are TRBV18 and TRBJ1-4, with 8 bases that match TRBD1. The CDR3 is 18 residues long. Per germline, CDR1 KGHSH and CDR2 LQKENI. The V and J ends lost 5 bases and 4 bases, in that order; junction bases with no gene match: 15. CDR3 bases: TGTGCCAGCTCAGCGGGACAGGTCGGCGGGGCCTTTAATGAAAAACTGTTTTTT. This sequence encodes CASSAGQVGGAFNEKLFF.

The chain recombines TRBV5-1 with TRBJ1-1; D is unresolved. V was cut by 6 bases and J by 2 bases, with 14 bases left in between. From germline, CDR1 is SGHRS and CDR2 YFSETQ. This CDR3 has 14 amino acids. The CDR3 protein is CASNKAQANTEAFF. The CDR3, as DNA: TGCGCCAGCAACAAGGCTCAGGCAAACACTGAAGCTTTCTTT.

The V and J genes are TRBV6-6 and TRBJ1-2, with 9 nucleotides matching TRBD1. After removal of 5 bases from V and 0 bases from J, the junction contained 10 bases not matched to a gene. The CDR3 is 17 residues long. The germline V gene has CDR1 MNHNY and CDR2 SVGAGI (reference sequence). The CDR3 DNA reads TGTGCCAGCAGTCCACTCTCGGGACAGGGATCTAACTATGGCTACACCTTC. It translates to CASSPLSGQGSNYGYTF.

This clone was seen at least ten times. The rearrangement joins TRBV7-9 to TRBJ1-1; D uncertain. Germline V gives CDR1 SEHNR, CDR2 FQNEAQ (reference sequence). The V end was cut by 1 base, the J end by 2 bases, with 8 bases between. The CDR3 extends over 14 amino acids. CDR3 sequence: CASSLGPGNTEAFF. DNA for the CDR3: TGTGCCAGCAGCTTAGGTCCGGGAAACACTGAAGCTTTCTTT.

The chain couples TRBV3-1 (or the pseudogene TRBV3-2) to TRBJ1-6; D is unresolved. Germline V gives CDR1 LGHDT, CDR2 YNNKEL (reference sequence). V lost 1 base, J lost 5 bases, and 9 bases lay in between. This CDR3 region has 15 residues. The CDR3 region has the DNA TGTGCCAGCAGCCAAGGAGAGACTGATAATTCACCCCTCCACTTT. It codes for CASSQGETDNSPLHF.

This chain uses TRBV4-2 with TRBJ2-5, with 7 bases matching TRBD2. CDR3 length equals 16 residues. Germline V gives CDR1 LGHNA, CDR2 YNFKEQ. With 1 base clipped from V and 4 bases from J, the junction kept 9 bases outside the gene matches. The DNA for the CDR3 is TGTGCCAGCAGCCAAGCGTCCGGACTAGATGGAGAGACCCAGTACTTC. Translation gives CASSQASGLDGETQYF.

V is TRBV2 and J is TRBJ1-4; the D is unclear. V gave up 4 bases and J gave up 5 bases, with 11 bases separating them. The CDR3 extends over 14 amino acids. The V gene's germline CDR1 is SNHLY and CDR2 FYNNEI. The DNA of the CDR3 is TGTGCCAGCAGTGTCGGGAACGCGAATGAAAAACTGTTTTTT. Its protein is CASSVGNANEKLFF.

The chain uses TRBV7-2 and TRBJ2-5, with 8 bases aligning to TRBD1. CDR3 length: 17 amino acids. Germline trimming cut 9 bases from V and 2 bases from J; bases unmatched to any gene: 17. The germline gives CDR1 SGHTA, CDR2 FQGNSA. The CDR3 sequence is CASGIGAGGPRQETQYF. CDR3 sequence (DNA): TGTGCCAGTGGGATCGGAGCAGGGGGCCCAAGGCAAGAGACCCAGTACTTC.

This clone was seen more than once but under ten times. The chain employs TRBV7-9 and TRBJ1-5; D gene ambiguous. The CDR3 has 12 amino acids. The germline V and J ends were trimmed by 5 bases and 7 bases, with 9 bases remaining between them. CDR1 and CDR2 (germline): SEHNR, FQNEAQ (reference sequence). CDR3 nucleotides: TGTGCCAGCAGCACTTCCTCCCAGCCCCAGCATTTT. Amino acid sequence: CASSTSSQPQHF. The complete variable domain, with remaining parts taken from reference TRBV7-9 and TRBJ1-5, reads DTGVSQNPRHKITKRGQNVTFRCDPISEHNRLYWYRQTLGQGPEFLTYFQNEAQLEKSRLLSDRFSAERPKGSFSTLEIQRTEQGDSAMYLCASSTSSQPQHFGDGTRLSIL.

V is TRBV21-1 and J is TRBJ2-7; the table's D gene call, TRBD1, was not cross checked with the DNA. TRBV21-1 is a pseudogene locus. The CDR3 has 14 amino acids. The CDR3 region is CASSKLVRGDEQYF. As DNA, the CDR3 is TGTGCCAGCAGCAAATTGGTTAGGGGCGACGAGCAGTACTTC.

This clone showed up just a few times. The chain is built from TRBV7-2 and TRBJ2-7, with D tentatively TRBD1 (6 bases). The V and J ends lost 3 bases and 2 bases respectively, with 11 bases between them. CDR3 length: 14 amino acids. Germline V CDR1 and CDR2: SGHTA, FQGNSA. The CDR3 bases are TGTGCCAGCAGCTTCGGGACACATACCTACGAGCAGTACTTC. Translated, it gives CASSFGTHTYEQYF.

The J gene is TRBJ2-2, the V gene TRBV6-5; a weak D match, TRBD2 (7 bases). V was trimmed by 0 bases and J by 5 bases, leaving 13 bases between them. Per germline, CDR1 MNHEY and CDR2 SVGAGI. The CDR3 has 16 residues. The CDR3 DNA sequence: TGTGCCAGCAGTTACTCGGGCGGGGGCTATACCGGGGAGCTGTTTTTT. Amino acids: CASSYSGGGYTGELFF.

This chain connects TRBV6-5 to TRBJ2-5, with 10 bases that match TRBD2. This CDR3 region has 13 residues. With V trimmed by 8 bases and J by 4 bases, 4 bases remained unmatched. Per the germline V gene, CDR1 is MNHEY and CDR2 is SVGAGI. The CDR3 here is CASLLAGRETQYF. The CDR3 bases are TGTGCCAGCCTACTAGCGGGGAGAGAGACCCAGTACTTC.

The chain couples TRBV30 to TRBJ2-3, with D possibly matching TRBD2 (6 bases). Per the germline V gene, CDR1 is GTSNPN and CDR2 is SVGIG (reference sequence). CDR3 length: 15 residues. V was trimmed by 2 bases and J by 1 base, leaving 13 bases between them. The CDR3, as DNA: TGTGCCTGGAGTCTCTTAGCGGACGGCACAGATACGCAGTATTTT. This translates into CAWSLLADGTDTQYF.

The J gene is TRBJ1-1, the V gene TRBV12-3 or TRBV12-4; maybe TRBD1 (6 bases). The CDR3 has 13 amino acids. The V and J ends lost 5 bases and 11 bases respectively, with 18 bases between them. CDR3 protein: CASSTGTAGAAFF. As DNA, the CDR3 is TGTGCCAGCAGTACAGGGACCGCTGGGGCTGCTTTCTTT.

The gene calls are TRBV7-9 and TRBJ2-3; TRBD2 aligns across 14 bases. Losses at the gene ends were 5 bases for V and 0 bases for J; bases not matched to a gene: 7. The CDR3 extends over 18 amino acids. The V gene's germline CDR1 is SEHNR and CDR2 FQNEAQ (reference sequence). The CDR3 bases are TGTGCCAGCAGCCCGACTAGCGGGGGGGTTACTAGCACAGATACGCAGTATTTT. Translation: CASSPTSGGVTSTDTQYF.

The chain recombines TRBV4-1 with TRBJ2-1, with D possibly TRBD2 on 6 matching bases. Deletions cut 5 bases from V and 2 bases from J, with 19 bases between. Germline V lookup: CDR1 MGHRA, CDR2 YSYEKL. The CDR3 covers 17 residues. DNA for the CDR3: TGCGCCAGCAGCTCCAACGGGATGGGGGAGGCCTACAATGAGCAGTTCTTC. Protein product: CASSSNGMGEAYNEQFF.

The V call is TRBV9, the J call TRBJ1-5; perhaps TRBD1 as D (6 bases). V shed 0 bases and J shed 5 bases, with 12 bases lying between them. The CDR3 runs 15 residues. The germline V gene encodes CDR1 SGDLS and CDR2 YYNGEE. CDR3 amino acids: CASSVEGHPDQPQHF. In nucleotides, the CDR3 is TGTGCCAGCAGCGTAGAGGGACACCCCGATCAGCCCCAGCATTTT.

V and J are TRBV18 and TRBJ1-1, with 7 bases fitting TRBD1. V was clipped by 4 bases and J by 3 bases; unmatched bases: 11. Germline-derived CDR1 and CDR2 are KGHSH and LQKENI. The CDR3 has 16 amino acids. This CDR3 is CASSQHKQGLDTEAFF. The CDR3 nucleotides are TGTGCCAGCTCACAACATAAACAGGGGCTTGACACTGAAGCTTTCTTT.

This clone was observed a handful of times. The chain joins TRBV10-2 to TRBJ2-3; D call uncertain. From germline, CDR1 is WSHSY and CDR2 SAAADI. Trimming shortened V by 8 bases and J by 0 bases, and 15 bases separated the two germline ends. CDR3 length: 15 amino acids. The CDR3 region is CASGLGGASTDTQYF. CDR3 sequence (DNA): TGCGCCAGCGGTCTAGGCGGAGCTAGCACAGATACGCAGTATTTT.

This rearrangement joins TRBV9 to TRBJ2-7; D is ambiguous. Trimming took 2 bases from V and 0 from J, leaving 9 bases between them. Germline CDR1 and CDR2: SGDLS and YYNGEE. The CDR3 is made up of 14 amino acids. The CDR3: CASSVSQSSYEQYF. The CDR3 bases are TGTGCCAGCAGCGTCTCCCAGTCCTCCTACGAGCAGTACTTC.

V gene TRBV9 combines with J gene TRBJ2-7; 11 nucleotides align to TRBD1. The CDR3 extends over 14 amino acids. Germline CDR1 and CDR2: SGDLS and YYNGEE. V lost 4 bases, J lost 6 bases, and 6 bases stayed unmatched. This CDR3 is CASSTRTGGGEQYF. In DNA form, the CDR3 reads TGTGCCAGCAGCACACGGACAGGGGGCGGCGAGCAGTACTTC.

This chain connects TRBV6-2 or TRBV6-3 to TRBJ2-7, with a possible D match to TRBD2 (6 bases). CDR1 and CDR2 from the germline V gene are MNHEY and SVGEGT. The CDR3 consists of 15 residues. V lost 0 bases and J lost 2, with 11 bases in between. CDR3 sequence (DNA): TGTGCCAGCAGTTACTCGGCGGGGTTAACCTACGAGCAGTACTTC. Its translation: CASSYSAGLTYEQYF.

The chain employs TRBV10-3 and TRBJ2-5; 7 bases fit TRBD2. V shed 3 bases and J 5 bases; nucleotides not matched to a gene: 6. CDR3 length: 14 residues. Looked up from germline, CDR1 is ENHRY and CDR2 is SYGVKD. The chain's CDR3 is CAISDGGGLETQYF. For the CDR3, the DNA is TGTGCCATCAGTGATGGGGGGGGTCTCGAGACCCAGTACTTC.